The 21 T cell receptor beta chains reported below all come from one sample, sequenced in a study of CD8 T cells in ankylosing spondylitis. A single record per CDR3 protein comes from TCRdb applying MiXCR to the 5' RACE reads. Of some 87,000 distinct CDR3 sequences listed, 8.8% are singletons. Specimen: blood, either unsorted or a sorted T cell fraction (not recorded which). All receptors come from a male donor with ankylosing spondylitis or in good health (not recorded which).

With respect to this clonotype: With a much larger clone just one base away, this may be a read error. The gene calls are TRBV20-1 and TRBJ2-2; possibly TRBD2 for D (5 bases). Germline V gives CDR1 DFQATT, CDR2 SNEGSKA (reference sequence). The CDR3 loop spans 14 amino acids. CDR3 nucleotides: TGCAGTACTAGAGATTCGACCCAACTCGGGGAGCTGTTTTTT. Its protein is CSTRDSTQLGELFF.

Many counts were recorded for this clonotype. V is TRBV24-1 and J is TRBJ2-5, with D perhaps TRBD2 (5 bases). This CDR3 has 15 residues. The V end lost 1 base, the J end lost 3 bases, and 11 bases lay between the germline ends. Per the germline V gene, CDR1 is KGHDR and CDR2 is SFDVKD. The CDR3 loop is CATSDLVGGKETQYF. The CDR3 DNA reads TGTGCCACCAGTGATTTAGTAGGAGGTAAAGAGACCCAGTACTTC.

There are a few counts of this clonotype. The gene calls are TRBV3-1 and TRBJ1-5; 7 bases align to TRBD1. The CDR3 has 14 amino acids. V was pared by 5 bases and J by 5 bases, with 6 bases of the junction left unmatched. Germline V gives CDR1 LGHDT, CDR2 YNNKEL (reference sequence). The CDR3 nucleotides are TGTGCCAGCAGCTACGGACAGGAAGATCAGCCCCAGCATTTT. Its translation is CASSYGQEDQPQHF.

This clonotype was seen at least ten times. The CDR3 spells CASSSSLKDPGMDGYTF. CDR3 DNA: TGTGCCAGCAGTTCCTCCCTCAAGGACCCGGGAATGGATGGCTACACCTTC. The V call is TRBV27, the J call TRBJ1-2; no definite D call. CDR1 is MNHEY and CDR2 is SMNVEV in the germline V gene (reference sequence). V was trimmed by 4 bases and J by 6 bases, leaving 24 bases between them. The CDR3 is 17 amino acids.

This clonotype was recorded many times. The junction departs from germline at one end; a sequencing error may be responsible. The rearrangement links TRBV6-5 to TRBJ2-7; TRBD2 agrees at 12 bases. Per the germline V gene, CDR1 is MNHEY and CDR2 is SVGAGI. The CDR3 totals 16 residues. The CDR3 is CASSYSINPSGGERYF. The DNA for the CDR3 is TGTGCCAGCAGTTACTCGATCAATCCTAGCGGGGGGGAGCGGTACTTC.

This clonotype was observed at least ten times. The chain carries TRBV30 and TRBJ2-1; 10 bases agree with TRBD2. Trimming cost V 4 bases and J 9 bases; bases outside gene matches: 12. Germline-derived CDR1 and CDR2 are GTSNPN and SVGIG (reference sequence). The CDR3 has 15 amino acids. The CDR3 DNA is TGTGCCTGGACCCGTAGCGGGGGGAGGTATAGTGAGCAGTTCTTC. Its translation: CAWTRSGGRYSEQFF.

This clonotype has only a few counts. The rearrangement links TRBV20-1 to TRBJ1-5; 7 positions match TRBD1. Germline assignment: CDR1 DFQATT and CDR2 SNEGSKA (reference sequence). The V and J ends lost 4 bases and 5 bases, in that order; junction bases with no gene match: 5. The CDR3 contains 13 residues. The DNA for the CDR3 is TGCAGTGCTACCGGGACAGCAGATCAGCCCCAGCATTTT. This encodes CSATGTADQPQHF.

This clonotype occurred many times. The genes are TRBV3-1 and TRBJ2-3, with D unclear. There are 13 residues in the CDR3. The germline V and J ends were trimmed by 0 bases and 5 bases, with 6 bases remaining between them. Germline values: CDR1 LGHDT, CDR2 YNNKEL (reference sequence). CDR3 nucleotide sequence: TGTGCCAGCAGCCAAGAACCAGTAGATACGCAGTATTTT. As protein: CASSQEPVDTQYF.

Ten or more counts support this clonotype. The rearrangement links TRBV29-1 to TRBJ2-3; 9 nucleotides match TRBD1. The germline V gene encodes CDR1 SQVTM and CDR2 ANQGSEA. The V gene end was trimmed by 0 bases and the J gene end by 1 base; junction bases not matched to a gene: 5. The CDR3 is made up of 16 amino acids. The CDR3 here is CSVEDRTGVGTDTQYF. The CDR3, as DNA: TGCAGCGTTGAAGATCGGACAGGGGTGGGCACAGATACGCAGTATTTT.

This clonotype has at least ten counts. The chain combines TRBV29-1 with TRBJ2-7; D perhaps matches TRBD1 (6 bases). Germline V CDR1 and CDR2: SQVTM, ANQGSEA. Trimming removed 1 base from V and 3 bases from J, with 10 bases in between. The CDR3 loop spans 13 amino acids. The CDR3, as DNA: TGCAGCGTTGAAGCCGTGGACAGCTACGAGCAGTACTTC. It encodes CSVEAVDSYEQYF.

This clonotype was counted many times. DNA for the CDR3: TGTGCCAGCACCGTCCCCGAGGTAAAAGCTTTCTTT. Its translation is CASTVPEVKAFF. This rearrangement joins TRBV12-3 or TRBV12-4 to TRBJ1-1; D gene uncertain. This CDR3 spans 12 amino acids. The V and J ends lost 7 bases and 9 bases respectively, with 15 bases between them.

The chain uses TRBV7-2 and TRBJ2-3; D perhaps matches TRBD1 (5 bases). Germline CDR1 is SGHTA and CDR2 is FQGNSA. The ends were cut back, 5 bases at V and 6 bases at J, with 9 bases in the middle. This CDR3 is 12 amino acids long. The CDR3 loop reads CASSGSGDTQYF. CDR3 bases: TGTGCCAGCAGCGGATCAGGGGATACGCAGTATTTT.

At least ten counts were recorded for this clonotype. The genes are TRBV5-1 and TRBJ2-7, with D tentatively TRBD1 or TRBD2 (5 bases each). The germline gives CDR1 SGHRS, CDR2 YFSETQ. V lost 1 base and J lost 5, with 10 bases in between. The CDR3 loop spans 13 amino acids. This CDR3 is CASSLQGPNEQYF. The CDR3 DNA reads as TGCGCCAGCAGCTTGCAGGGACCCAACGAGCAGTACTTC.

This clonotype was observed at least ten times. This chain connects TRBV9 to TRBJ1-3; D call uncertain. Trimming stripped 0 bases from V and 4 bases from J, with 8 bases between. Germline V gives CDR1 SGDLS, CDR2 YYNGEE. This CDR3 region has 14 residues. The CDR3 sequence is CASSVADIGNTIYF. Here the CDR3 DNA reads TGTGCCAGCAGCGTAGCGGATATCGGAAACACCATATATTTT.

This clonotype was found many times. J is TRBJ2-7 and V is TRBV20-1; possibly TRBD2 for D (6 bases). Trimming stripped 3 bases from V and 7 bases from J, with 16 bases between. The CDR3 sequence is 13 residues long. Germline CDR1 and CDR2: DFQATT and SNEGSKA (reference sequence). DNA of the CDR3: TGCAGTGCTAGTGATAGGCGGGGTTTGGAGCAGTACTTC. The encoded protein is CSASDRRGLEQYF.

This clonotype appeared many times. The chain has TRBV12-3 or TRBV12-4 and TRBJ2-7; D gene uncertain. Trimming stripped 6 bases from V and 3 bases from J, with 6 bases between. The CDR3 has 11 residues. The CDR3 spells CASSPLYEQYF. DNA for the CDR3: TGTGCCAGCAGCCCGCTCTACGAGCAGTACTTC.

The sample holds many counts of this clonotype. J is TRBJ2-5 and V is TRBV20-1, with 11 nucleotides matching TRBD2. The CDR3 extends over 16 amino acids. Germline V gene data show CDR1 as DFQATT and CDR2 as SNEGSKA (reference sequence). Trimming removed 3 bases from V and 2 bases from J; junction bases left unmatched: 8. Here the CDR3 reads CSASSLAGGLQETQYF. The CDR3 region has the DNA TGCAGTGCTAGTTCTCTAGCGGGGGGACTTCAAGAGACCCAGTACTTC.

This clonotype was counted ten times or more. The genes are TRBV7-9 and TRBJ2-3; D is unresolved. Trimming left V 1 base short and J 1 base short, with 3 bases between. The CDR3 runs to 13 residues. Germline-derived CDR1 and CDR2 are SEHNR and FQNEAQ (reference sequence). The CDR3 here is CASSLEGTDTQYF. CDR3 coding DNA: TGTGCCAGCAGCTTAGAAGGCACAGATACGCAGTATTTT. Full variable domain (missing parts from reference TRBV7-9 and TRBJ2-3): DTGVSQNPRHKITKRGQNVTFRCDPISEHNRLYWYRQTLGQGPEFLTYFQNEAQLEKSRLLSDRFSAERPKGSFSTLEIQRTEQGDSAMYLCASSLEGTDTQYFGPGTRLTVL.

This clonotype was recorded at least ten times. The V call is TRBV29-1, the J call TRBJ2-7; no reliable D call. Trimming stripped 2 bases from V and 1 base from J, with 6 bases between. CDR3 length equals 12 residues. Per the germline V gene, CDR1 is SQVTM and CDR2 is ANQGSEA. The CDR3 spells CSVEYGSYEQYF. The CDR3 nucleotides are TGCAGCGTTGAATACGGTTCCTACGAGCAGTACTTC.

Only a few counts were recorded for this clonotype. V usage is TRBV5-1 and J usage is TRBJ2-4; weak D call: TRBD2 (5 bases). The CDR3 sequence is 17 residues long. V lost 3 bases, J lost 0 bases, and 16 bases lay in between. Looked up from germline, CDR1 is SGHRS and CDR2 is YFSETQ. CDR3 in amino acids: CASSSRGPGLAKNIQYF. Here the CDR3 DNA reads TGCGCCAGCAGCTCGCGCGGCCCGGGGTTAGCCAAAAACATTCAGTACTTC.

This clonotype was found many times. The CDR3 protein is CASSSGVSKDTQYF. Here the CDR3 DNA reads TGTGCCAGCAGCTCGGGGGTCTCGAAAGATACGCAGTATTTT. The J gene is TRBJ2-3, the V gene TRBV7-9; perhaps TRBD2 as D (6 bases). V was clipped by 4 bases and J by 5 bases, with 13 bases between them. From germline, CDR1 is SEHNR and CDR2 FQNEAQ (reference sequence). This CDR3 contains 14 residues.